The sequence of this TCR beta chain was determined in a study of blood T cell repertoires in COVID-19 (dated by TCRdb to 2020 to 2022). Background on the whole study: Samples from collaborators originated in the United States, Italy and Spain and spanned both the acute and convalescent phases of COVID-19. Where HLA class I and class II types were available, the types were taken from metadata supplied by the sample provider, not from assay-based typing. Samples came from the ongoing ImmuneRACE study (first 160 participants) plus 1,254 subjects from 6 global collaborators. Deeply sampled blood TCRbeta repertoires from subjects exposed to, actively infected with, or recovered from COVID-19 were included in the dataset. The material from the prospective study consisted of cDNA or gDNA derived from T cells, B-cell-depleted T cells, or PBMCs. A de-identified subject ID, COVID-19 status, age in years and sex were almost always included in the sample metadata. The repertoires were released in a freely available public database intended as a resource for research on the immune response to SARS-CoV-2.

One collaborating source in Seattle enrolled patients during active infection and followed them longitudinally through the course of disease. The collaborating institutions used their own protocols to collect whole blood in K2EDTA tubes. For TCRbeta analysis, collaborator samples were shipped as frozen whole blood, as isolated PBMCs, or as DNA extracted from either sample type. Overall study outcomes, separate from this receptor: The quantity of clinical and demographic metadata differed by source and by participant and was supplied without curation.

The CDR3 sequence holds 13 residues, the cysteine and phenylalanine included. Left in the record is the CDR3 DNA by itself, 39 bases read in frame from the first base. The germline V and J ends show losses of 6 bases and 8 bases respectively, and no gene match explains 9 bases of the junction. TCRbeta CDR3 regions were amplified from genomic DNA using the immunoSEQ Assay, a bias-controlled multiplex PCR. From the authors' description of their analysis: Nucleated cell counts per sample were estimated from amplification of reference gene primers within the assay. To quantify the absolute abundance of each unique TCRbeta CDR3 rearrangement, sequence reads were collapsed and filtered. For each sample, productive Simpson clonality was calculated as the square root of Simpson's diversity index over productive rearrangements. In its TCRdb copy, this immuneACCESS table keeps in-frame sequences only and misses some clones. Where compared with another copy, unresolved V genes explain less than half of these, and the others have no known cause. That table gives V, J and clone size, and the DNA gave D and trimming. The sample has approximately 500,000 clones on record, 85% to 90% of them singletons. The leading ten clones occupy less than 9% of the sample.

A note on this clone: Its antigen is not yet known. Base quality data are lacking; no much larger clone is found one base away.

Input material: peripheral blood. The chain joins TRBV12-3 or TRBV12-4 to TRBJ1-2, and TRBD1 aligns with 7 junction nucleotides. The receptor was derived from a woman in her forties or fifties with COVID-19, enrolled during active disease. In nucleotides, the sequence is TGTGCCAGCAGCCACGGACAGGTAACCGGCTACACCTTC. Its protein reads: CASSHGQVTGYTF.